Presented here are 20 T cell receptor beta chains from one specimen sequenced in a study of T cells in Graves' hyperthyroidism and ophthalmopathy. What was amplified from RNA transcripts were TCR beta CDR3 regions. HTBI primers were the set used in a first-round RT-PCR of the TCR CDR3. MiXCR, applied by TCRdb to the multiplex PCR reads, yields one record per CDR3 protein. The sample has 300,000 to 350,000 distinct CDR3 sequences; roughly 21% are singletons. Sequenced: blood. These receptors were taken from a woman between 50 and 59 years old with Graves' hyperthyroidism.

Ten or more counts support this clonotype. This rearrangement joins TRBV12-3 or TRBV12-4 to TRBJ2-1; a weak D match, TRBD2 (5 bases). The CDR3 has 12 amino acids. V gave up 7 bases and J gave up 9 bases, with 13 bases separating them. CDR3 in amino acids: CASKLGAGEQFF. DNA of the CDR3: TGTGCCAGCAAATTGGGAGCTGGTGAGCAGTTCTTC.

The chain is built from TRBV6-1 and TRBJ2-4, with unresolved D. CDR3 length: 14 amino acids. Germline CDR1 MNHNS, CDR2 SASEGT. V was shortened by 1 base and J by 0 bases, with 4 bases between the two germline ends. The CDR3 spells CASSEGGAKNIQYF. CDR3 sequence (DNA): TGTGCCAGCAGTGAAGGAGGAGCCAAAAACATTCAGTACTTC.

This clonotype has more than one count but fewer than ten. J is TRBJ2-1 and V is TRBV4-2; 8 bases are a match to TRBD2. Germline assignment: CDR1 LGHNA and CDR2 YNFKEQ. J lost 5 bases, V lost 0 bases, and 12 bases had no gene match. This CDR3 has 18 amino acids. CDR3 in DNA: TGTGCCAGCAGCCAAGAGGGTAGGTTAGCGGGGATCAACAATGAGCAGTTCTTC. It yields the protein CASSQEGRLAGINNEQFF.

This clonotype was detected many times. This rearrangement joins TRBV12-3 or TRBV12-4 to TRBJ1-1, with D possibly TRBD1 on 5 matching bases. V was trimmed by 6 bases and J by 8 bases, leaving 16 bases between them. CDR3 length: 13 amino acids. The chain's CDR3 is CASRKTGFFEAFF. CDR3 bases: TGTGCCAGCAGAAAAACAGGATTTTTCGAAGCTTTCTTT.

There are a few counts of this clonotype. The chain combines TRBV10-1 with TRBJ1-1, with D possibly matching TRBD1 (6 bases). The V end lost 3 bases, the J end lost 3 bases, and 11 bases lay between the germline ends. The CDR3 consists of 14 residues. CDR1 and CDR2 from the germline V gene are WNHNN and SYGVQD (reference sequence). CDR3 sequence reads: CASSENRVHTEAFF. The CDR3 coding sequence is TGCGCCAGCAGTGAAAACAGGGTACACACTGAAGCTTTCTTT.

This clonotype was seen at least ten times. V is TRBV3-1 and J is TRBJ1-1; D remains unclear. V lost 5 bases and J 4 bases, leaving 11 bases between the germline ends. The length of the CDR3 is 13 residues. CDR1 and CDR2 (germline): LGHDT, YNNKEL (reference sequence). The CDR3 is CASSFRGSTEAFF. CDR3 DNA sequence: TGTGCCAGCAGCTTCCGGGGTAGCACTGAAGCTTTCTTT.

In this sample, this clonotype turned up many times. V is TRBV7-3 and J is TRBJ2-1, with TRBD2 matching over 13 bases. Germline CDR1 and CDR2: SGHTA and FQGTGA. The CDR3 is made up of 19 amino acids. J was trimmed by 8 bases and V by 1 base; bases with no gene match: 14. The CDR3 bases are TGTGCCAGCAGCTTAAAACTAGAACTAGCGGGGGGGCAGGAGGATGAGCAGTTCTTC. Translated, it gives CASSLKLELAGGQEDEQFF.

This clonotype was seen ten or more times. The chain couples TRBV6-5 to TRBJ2-2; D not resolved. The V and J ends lost 2 bases and 5 bases respectively, with 15 bases between them. This CDR3 contains 16 residues. Germline V gene sequence: CDR1 MNHEY, CDR2 SVGAGI. The CDR3 DNA sequence: TGTGCCAGCAGTTACGGGCAAATAGGCAAAACCGGGGAGCTGTTTTTT. It encodes CASSYGQIGKTGELFF.

This clonotype was counted ten times or more. This chain connects TRBV2 to TRBJ2-3; 10 positions agree with TRBD1. The length of the CDR3 is 16 residues. The germline gives CDR1 SNHLY, CDR2 FYNNEI. With V trimmed by 3 bases and J by 6 bases, 9 bases remained unmatched. The CDR3 sequence is CASSDWDRGRGDTQYF. The CDR3 coding sequence is TGTGCCAGCAGTGACTGGGACAGGGGCCGTGGGGATACGCAGTATTTT.

Ten or more counts support this clonotype. The V and J genes are TRBV12-3 or TRBV12-4 and TRBJ1-2; possible D gene TRBD1, 6 bases. V lost 0 bases and J 6 bases, leaving 14 bases between the germline ends. The CDR3 length is 15 residues. The CDR3 DNA follows: TGTGCCAGCAGTTTAGCGCTAAAAGGGGGGGATGGCTACACCTTC. Residues: CASSLALKGGDGYTF.

This clonotype appeared many times. The chain recombines TRBV5-1 with TRBJ2-7, with 7 nucleotides matching TRBD2. V lost 0 bases and J lost 7; bases outside the gene matches: 1. The CDR3 loop spans 12 amino acids. The germline gives CDR1 SGHRS, CDR2 YFSETQ. The CDR3 reads CASSLAGREQYF. The CDR3, as DNA: TGCGCCAGCAGCTTGGCCGGGAGGGAGCAGTACTTC.

This chain joins TRBV5-1 and TRBJ1-4; the D is unclear. V lost 0 bases and J lost 0, with 6 bases in between. Germline V gene sequence: CDR1 SGHRS, CDR2 YFSETQ. The CDR3 is 15 residues long. As DNA, the CDR3 is TGCGCCAGCAGCTTGGGGCCAACAACTAATGAAAAACTGTTTTTT. This sequence encodes CASSLGPTTNEKLFF.

This clonotype was observed many times. V and J are TRBV7-2 and TRBJ2-5, with D tentatively TRBD1 (6 bases). Germline-derived CDR1 and CDR2 are SGHTA and FQGNSA. There are 14 residues in the CDR3. V lost 7 bases and J lost 5, with 17 bases in between. The CDR3 DNA follows: TGTGCCAGCACCCATAGGGCCCAGGGGGAGACCCAGTACTTC. It codes for CASTHRAQGETQYF.

This clonotype was seen repeatedly, ten times or more. This chain connects TRBV20-1 to TRBJ2-7; D possibly corresponds to TRBD1 (6 bases). This CDR3 is built from 15 residues. Between the trimmed V and J ends, which lost 0 bases and 4 bases, there was a span of 16 bases. Germline loops: CDR1 DFQATT, CDR2 SNEGSKA (reference sequence). The CDR3 bases are TGCAGTGCTAGAGACCTCCAGGGGCTATCTTACGAGCAGTACTTC. Amino acid sequence: CSARDLQGLSYEQYF.

This chain connects TRBV27 to TRBJ1-2; D unclear. Deletions cut 6 bases from V and 3 bases from J, with 11 bases between. The CDR3 runs to 13 residues. Germline V gives CDR1 MNHEY, CDR2 SMNVEV (reference sequence). The CDR3 DNA is TGTGCCAGCAGGAAAGGAGGAGACTATGGCTACACCTTC. Translated: CASRKGGDYGYTF.

In its sample, this clonotype was seen many times. The V call is TRBV20-1, the J call TRBJ1-1; unclear D gene. The CDR3 is 13 amino acids. CDR1 and CDR2 (germline): DFQATT, SNEGSKA (reference sequence). V was pared by 2 bases and J by 0 bases, with 7 bases between. CDR3 protein: CSARNSLNTEAFF. In DNA, the CDR3 is TGCAGTGCTAGAAACAGTTTGAACACTGAAGCTTTCTTT.

This clonotype was observed at least ten times. The rearrangement joins TRBV27 to TRBJ2-7; the D gene is possibly TRBD1 (6 bases). Germline CDR1 is MNHEY and CDR2 is SMNVEV (reference sequence). The length of the CDR3 is 14 residues. V was cut by 2 bases and J by 5 bases, with 13 bases left in between. The CDR3 loop reads CASSLAPQGNEQYF. Here the CDR3 DNA reads TGTGCCAGCAGTTTAGCGCCACAGGGAAACGAGCAGTACTTC.

This clonotype was counted once. The chain has TRBV20-1 and TRBJ1-1; TRBD1 is a possible D gene (6 bases). Germline V gives CDR1 DFQATT, CDR2 SNEGSKA (reference sequence). CDR3 length equals 13 residues. Here the CDR3 DNA reads TGCACCCCCCTTTCCGGGACACCTTACGAAGCTTTCTTT. It specifies CTPLSGTPYEAFF.

In its sample, this clonotype was seen many times. This sequence joins TRBV18 and TRBJ1-1, with D uncertain. Germline V gives CDR1 KGHSH, CDR2 LQKENI. CDR3 length equals 13 residues. Trimming stripped 1 base from V and 5 bases from J, with 8 bases between. The CDR3 reads CASSPRELTEAFF. Written as DNA, the CDR3 is TGTGCCAGCTCACCACGGGAGTTGACTGAAGCTTTCTTT.

This clonotype was counted many times. At one boundary the junction diverges from the germline segment, which might be a read error. V is TRBV5-1 and J is TRBJ1-5; possibly TRBD1 for D (5 bases). This CDR3 spans 14 amino acids. The V gene's germline CDR1 is SGHRS and CDR2 YFSETQ. CDR3 in DNA: TGTGCCAGCAGTTTGGGGGGTAGCAATCAGCCCCAGCATTTT. Encoded protein: CASSLGGSNQPQHF.